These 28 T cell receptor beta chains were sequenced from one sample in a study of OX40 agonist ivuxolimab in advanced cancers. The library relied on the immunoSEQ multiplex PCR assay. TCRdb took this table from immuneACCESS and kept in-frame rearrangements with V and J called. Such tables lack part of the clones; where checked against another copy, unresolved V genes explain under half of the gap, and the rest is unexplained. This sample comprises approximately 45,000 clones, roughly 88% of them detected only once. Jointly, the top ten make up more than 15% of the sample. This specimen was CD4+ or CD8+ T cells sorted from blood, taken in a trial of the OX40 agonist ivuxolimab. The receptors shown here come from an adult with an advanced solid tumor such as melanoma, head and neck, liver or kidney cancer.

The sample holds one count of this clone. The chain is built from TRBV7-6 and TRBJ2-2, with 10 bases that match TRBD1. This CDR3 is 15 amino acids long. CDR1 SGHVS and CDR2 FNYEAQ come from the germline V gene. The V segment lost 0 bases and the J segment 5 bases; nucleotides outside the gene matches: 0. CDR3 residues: CASSLAGQGTGELFF. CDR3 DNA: TGTGCCAGCAGCTTAGCGGGACAGGGGACCGGGGAGCTGTTTTTT. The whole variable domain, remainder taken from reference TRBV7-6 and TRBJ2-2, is GAGVSQSPRYKVTKRGQDVALRCDPISGHVSLYWYRQALGQGPEFLTYFNYEAQQDKSGLPNDRFSAERPEGSISTLTIQRTEQRDSAMYRCASSLAGQGTGELFFGEGSRLTVL.

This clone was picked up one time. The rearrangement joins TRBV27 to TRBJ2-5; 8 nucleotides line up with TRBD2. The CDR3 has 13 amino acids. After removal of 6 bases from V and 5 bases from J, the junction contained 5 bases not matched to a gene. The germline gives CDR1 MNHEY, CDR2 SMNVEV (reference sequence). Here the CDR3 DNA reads TGTGCCAGCAGAGGCGGGGGGCTTGAGACCCAGTACTTC. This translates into CASRGGGLETQYF.

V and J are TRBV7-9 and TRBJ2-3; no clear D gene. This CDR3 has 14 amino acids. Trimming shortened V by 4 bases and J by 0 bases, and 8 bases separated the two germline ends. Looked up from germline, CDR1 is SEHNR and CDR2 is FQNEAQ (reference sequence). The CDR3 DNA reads TGTGCCAGCAGCTCTTGGGATAGCACAGATACGCAGTATTTT. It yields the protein CASSSWDSTDTQYF.

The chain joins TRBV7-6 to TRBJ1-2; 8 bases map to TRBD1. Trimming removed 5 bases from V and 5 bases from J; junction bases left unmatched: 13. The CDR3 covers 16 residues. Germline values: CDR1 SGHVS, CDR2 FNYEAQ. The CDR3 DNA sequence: TGTGCCAGCAGCCCCGGGTGGGGGCAGGGGGCATATGGCTACACCTTC. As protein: CASSPGWGQGAYGYTF.

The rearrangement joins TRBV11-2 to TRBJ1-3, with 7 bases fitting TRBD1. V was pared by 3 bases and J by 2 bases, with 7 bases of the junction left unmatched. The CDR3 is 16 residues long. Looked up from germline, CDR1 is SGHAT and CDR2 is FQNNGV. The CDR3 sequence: CASSLGQHRTGNTIYF. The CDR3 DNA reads TGTGCCAGCAGCTTGGGACAGCACCGAACTGGAAACACCATATATTTT.

CDR3 amino acids: CASSQGAGGDGYTF. The DNA for the CDR3 is TGCGCCAGCAGCCAAGGGGCAGGGGGCGATGGCTACACCTTC. The rearrangement uses TRBV4-3 and TRBJ1-2; 8 bases line up with TRBD1. Germline V gene lookup returns CDR1 LGHNA and CDR2 YSLEER. Trimming cost V 1 base and J 6 bases; bases outside gene matches: 4. The CDR3 is 14 residues long.

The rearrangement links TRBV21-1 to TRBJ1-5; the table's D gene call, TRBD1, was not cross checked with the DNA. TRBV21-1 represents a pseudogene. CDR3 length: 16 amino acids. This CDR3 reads CASSKSSGTGYQPQHF. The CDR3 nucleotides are TGTGCCAGCAGCAAAAGCTCCGGGACAGGGTATCAGCCCCAGCATTTT.

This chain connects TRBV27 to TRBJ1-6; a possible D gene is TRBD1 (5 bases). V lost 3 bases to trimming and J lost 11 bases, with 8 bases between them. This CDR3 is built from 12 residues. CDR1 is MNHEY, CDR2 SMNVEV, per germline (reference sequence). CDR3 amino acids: CASSFQGTPLHF. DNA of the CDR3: TGTGCCAGCAGTTTTCAGGGAACACCCCTCCACTTT.

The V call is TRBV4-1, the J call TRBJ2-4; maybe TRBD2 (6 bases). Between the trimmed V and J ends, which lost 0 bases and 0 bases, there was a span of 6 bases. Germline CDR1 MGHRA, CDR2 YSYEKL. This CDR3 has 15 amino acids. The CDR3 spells CASSQEEGAKNIQYF. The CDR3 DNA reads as TGCGCCAGCAGCCAAGAGGAGGGAGCCAAAAACATTCAGTACTTC.

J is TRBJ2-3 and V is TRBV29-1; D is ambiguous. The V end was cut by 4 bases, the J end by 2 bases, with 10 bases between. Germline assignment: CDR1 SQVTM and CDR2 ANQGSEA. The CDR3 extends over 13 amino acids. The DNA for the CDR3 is TGCAGCGTTGCTGAACAGTCCACAGATACGCAGTATTTT. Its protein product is CSVAEQSTDTQYF.

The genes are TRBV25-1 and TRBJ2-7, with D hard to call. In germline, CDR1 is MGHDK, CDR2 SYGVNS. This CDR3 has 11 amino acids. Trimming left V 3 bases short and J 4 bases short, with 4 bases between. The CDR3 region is CASSDFYEQYF. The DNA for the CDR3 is TGTGCCAGCAGTGATTTTTACGAGCAGTACTTC.

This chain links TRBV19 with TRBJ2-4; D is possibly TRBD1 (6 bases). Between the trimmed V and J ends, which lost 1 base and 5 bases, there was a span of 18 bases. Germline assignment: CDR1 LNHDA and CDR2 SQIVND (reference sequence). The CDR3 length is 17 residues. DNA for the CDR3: TGTGCCAGTAGTATAGGGGCAGGGGAAATATTCGAAAACATTCAGTACTTC. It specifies CASSIGAGEIFENIQYF.

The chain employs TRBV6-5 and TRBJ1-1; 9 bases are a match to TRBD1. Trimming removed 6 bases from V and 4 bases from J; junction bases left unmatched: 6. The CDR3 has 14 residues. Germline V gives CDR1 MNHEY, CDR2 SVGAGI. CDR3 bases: TGTGCCAGCAGCAACCGACAGGGGGGCACTGAAGCTTTCTTT. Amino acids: CASSNRQGGTEAFF.

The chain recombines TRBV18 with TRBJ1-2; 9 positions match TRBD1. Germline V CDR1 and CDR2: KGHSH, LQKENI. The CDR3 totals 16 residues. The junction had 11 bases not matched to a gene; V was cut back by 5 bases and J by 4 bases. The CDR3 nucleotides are TGTGCCAGCTCAGCTGGAATAACAGGGGGCCTCTATGGCTACACCTTC. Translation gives CASSAGITGGLYGYTF.

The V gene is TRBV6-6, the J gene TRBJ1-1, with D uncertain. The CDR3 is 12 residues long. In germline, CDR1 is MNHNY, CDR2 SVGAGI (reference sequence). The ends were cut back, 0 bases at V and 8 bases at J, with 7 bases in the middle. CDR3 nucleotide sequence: TGTGCCAGCAGTTACTCGAGGGTCGAAGCTTTCTTT. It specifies CASSYSRVEAFF.

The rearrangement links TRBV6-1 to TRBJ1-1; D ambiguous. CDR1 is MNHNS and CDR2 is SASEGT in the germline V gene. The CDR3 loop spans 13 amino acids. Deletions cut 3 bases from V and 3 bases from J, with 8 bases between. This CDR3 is CASSDGRYTEAFF. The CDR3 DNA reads TGTGCCAGCAGTGACGGACGGTACACTGAAGCTTTCTTT.

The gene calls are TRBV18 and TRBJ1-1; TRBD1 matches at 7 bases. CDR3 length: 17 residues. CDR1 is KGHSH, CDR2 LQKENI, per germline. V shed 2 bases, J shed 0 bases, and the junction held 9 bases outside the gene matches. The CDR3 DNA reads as TGTGCCAGCTCACCAACCGCGGGGGACAGCATGAACACTGAAGCTTTCTTT. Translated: CASSPTAGDSMNTEAFF.

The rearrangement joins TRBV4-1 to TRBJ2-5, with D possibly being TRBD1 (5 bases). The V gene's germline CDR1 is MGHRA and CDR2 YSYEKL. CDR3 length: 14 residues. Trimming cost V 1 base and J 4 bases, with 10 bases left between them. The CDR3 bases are TGCGCCAGCAGCCAAGGGGGCTTCCGAGAGACCCAGTACTTC. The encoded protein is CASSQGGFRETQYF.

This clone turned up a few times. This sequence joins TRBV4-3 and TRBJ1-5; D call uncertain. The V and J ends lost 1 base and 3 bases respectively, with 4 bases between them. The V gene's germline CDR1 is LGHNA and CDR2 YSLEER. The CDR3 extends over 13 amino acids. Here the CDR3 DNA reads TGCGCCAGCAGCCAAGGACTCAATCAGCCCCAGCATTTT. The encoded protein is CASSQGLNQPQHF.

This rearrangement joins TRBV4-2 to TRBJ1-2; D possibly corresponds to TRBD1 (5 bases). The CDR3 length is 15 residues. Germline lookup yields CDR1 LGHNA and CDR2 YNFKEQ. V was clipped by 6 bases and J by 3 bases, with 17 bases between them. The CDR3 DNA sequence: TGTGCCAGCAGTCAAACCGGGACGGTACACTATGGCTACACCTTC. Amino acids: CASSQTGTVHYGYTF.

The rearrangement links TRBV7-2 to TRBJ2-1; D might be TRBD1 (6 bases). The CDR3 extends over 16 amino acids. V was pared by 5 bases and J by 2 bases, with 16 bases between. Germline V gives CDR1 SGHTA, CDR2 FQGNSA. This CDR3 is CASSTGSNIPYNEQFF. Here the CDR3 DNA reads TGTGCCAGCAGCACAGGGTCGAACATACCCTACAATGAGCAGTTCTTC.

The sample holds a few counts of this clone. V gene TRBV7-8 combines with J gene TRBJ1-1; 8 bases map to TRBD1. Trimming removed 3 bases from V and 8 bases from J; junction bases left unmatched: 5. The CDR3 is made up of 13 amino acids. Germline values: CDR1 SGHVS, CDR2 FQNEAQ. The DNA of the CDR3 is TGTGCCAGCAGCTTTTCAACAGGGGGGGAAGCTTTCTTT. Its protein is CASSFSTGGEAFF.

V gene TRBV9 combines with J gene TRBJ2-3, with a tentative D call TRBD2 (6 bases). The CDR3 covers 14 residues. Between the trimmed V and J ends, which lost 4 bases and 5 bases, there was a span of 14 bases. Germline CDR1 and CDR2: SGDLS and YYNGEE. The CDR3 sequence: CASSSRDSGDTQYF. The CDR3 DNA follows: TGTGCCAGCAGCTCCCGGGACTCGGGAGATACGCAGTATTTT.

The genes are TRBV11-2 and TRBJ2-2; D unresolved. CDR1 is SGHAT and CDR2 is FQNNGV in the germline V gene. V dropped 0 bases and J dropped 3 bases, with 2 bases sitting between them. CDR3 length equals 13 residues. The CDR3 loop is CASSLDYTGELFF. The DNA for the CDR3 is TGTGCCAGCAGCTTAGATTACACCGGGGAGCTGTTTTTT.

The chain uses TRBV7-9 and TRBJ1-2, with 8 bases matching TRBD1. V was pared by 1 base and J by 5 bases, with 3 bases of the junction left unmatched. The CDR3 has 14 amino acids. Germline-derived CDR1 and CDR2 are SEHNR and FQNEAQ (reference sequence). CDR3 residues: CASSLGDRRYGYTF. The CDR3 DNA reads TGTGCCAGCAGCTTAGGGGACAGGAGATATGGCTACACCTTC.

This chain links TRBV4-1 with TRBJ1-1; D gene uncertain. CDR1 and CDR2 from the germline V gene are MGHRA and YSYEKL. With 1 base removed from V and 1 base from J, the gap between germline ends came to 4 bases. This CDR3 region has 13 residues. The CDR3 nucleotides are TGCGCCAGCAGCCAAGTTGGGAACACTGAAGCTTTCTTT. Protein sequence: CASSQVGNTEAFF.

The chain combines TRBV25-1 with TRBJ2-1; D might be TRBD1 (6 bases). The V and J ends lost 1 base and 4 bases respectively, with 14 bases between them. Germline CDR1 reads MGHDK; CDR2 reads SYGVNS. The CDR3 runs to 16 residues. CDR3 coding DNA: TGTGCCAGCAGTGAATCATCGGGACAAATATACAATGAGCAGTTCTTC. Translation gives CASSESSGQIYNEQFF.

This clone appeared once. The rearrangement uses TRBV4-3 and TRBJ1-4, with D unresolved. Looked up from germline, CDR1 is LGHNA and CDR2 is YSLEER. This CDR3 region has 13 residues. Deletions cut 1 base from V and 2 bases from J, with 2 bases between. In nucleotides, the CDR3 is TGCGCCAGCAGCCAAGTCACTAATGAAAAACTGTTTTTT. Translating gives CASSQVTNEKLFF.